This passage covers 27 T cell receptor beta chains from one sample sequenced in a study of metastatic and nonmetastatic thyroid tumors. Patients had received no treatment of any kind before thyroid surgery. Using MiXCR, TCRdb reanalyzed the PCR reads. This table has over 30,000 clones, roughly 22% appearing once. The sequenced material came from tumor tissue. The receptors shown here come from a male donor with papillary thyroid cancer or a benign thyroid nodule (not recorded which). Some clones in this sample may be carry-over from other donors' samples.

In this sample, this clone turned up many times. The V and J genes are TRBV5-1 and TRBJ2-2; D gene uncertain. Trimming stripped 0 bases from V and 6 bases from J, with 6 bases between. The CDR3 contains 13 residues. CDR1 is SGHRS, CDR2 YFSETQ, per germline. In nucleotides, the CDR3 is TGCGCCAGCAGCTTGGCGGGCCCCGGGGAGCTGTTTTTT. This gives the protein CASSLAGPGELFF.

This clone was recorded a few times. This may come from a read error, since a much larger clone is one base off. The V call is TRBV2, the J call TRBJ1-2; no firm D call. Trimming cost V 7 bases and J 4 bases, with 4 bases left between them. Germline loops: CDR1 SNHLY, CDR2 FYNNEI. The CDR3 loop spans 10 amino acids. The CDR3 sequence is CASMAYGYTF. In DNA, the CDR3 is TGTGCCAGCATGGCCTATGGCTACACCTTC.

This clone appeared many times. The gene calls are TRBV9 and TRBJ2-1, with 8 bases fitting TRBD2. Trimming removed 0 bases from V and 8 bases from J; junction bases left unmatched: 4. Per germline, CDR1 SGDLS and CDR2 YYNGEE. The CDR3 spans 14 residues. The CDR3 loop is CASSVAAGGDEQFF. The DNA for the CDR3 is TGTGCCAGCAGCGTAGCCGCCGGGGGGGATGAGCAGTTCTTC.

This clone has ten or more counts. This sequence joins TRBV9 and TRBJ2-1; 8 bases match TRBD1. Germline loops: CDR1 SGDLS, CDR2 YYNGEE. CDR3 length: 17 residues. V trimming: 0 bases; J trimming: 6 bases; junction bases outside the gene matches: 11. The CDR3: CASSVDLRQGAGNEQFF. In DNA form, the CDR3 reads TGTGCCAGCAGCGTAGATCTAAGGCAGGGGGCCGGCAATGAGCAGTTCTTC. Combining the CDR3 with reference TRBV9 and TRBJ2-1 gives the whole variable domain DSGVTQTPKHLITATGQRVTLRCSPRSGDLSVYWYQQSLDQGLQFLIQYYNGEERAKGNILERFSAQQFPDLHSELNLSSLELGDSALYFCASSVDLRQGAGNEQFFGPGTRLTVL.

The sample holds a few counts of this clone. The chain combines TRBV6-1 with TRBJ2-7; D call uncertain. Trimming stripped 6 bases from V and 5 bases from J, with 11 bases between. The CDR3 contains 12 residues. CDR1 and CDR2 (germline): MNHNS, SASEGT. The chain's CDR3 is CASSRWTNEQYF. The CDR3 DNA reads as TGTGCCAGCAGCCGATGGACGAACGAGCAGTACTTC.

This clone is categorized as medium-sized. J is TRBJ1-1 and V is TRBV6-1; D not certain. V was cut by 5 bases and J by 0 bases, with 7 bases left in between. Germline V gene lookup returns CDR1 MNHNS and CDR2 SASEGT. CDR3 length: 13 residues. In DNA form, the CDR3 reads TGTGCCAGCAGTTATACGATGAACACTGAAGCTTTCTTT. It yields the protein CASSYTMNTEAFF.

This clone was observed at least ten times. The J gene is TRBJ2-2, the V gene TRBV28; no definite D call. Between the trimmed V and J ends, which lost 5 bases and 3 bases, there was a span of 7 bases. This CDR3 is 13 amino acids long. Germline values: CDR1 MDHEN, CDR2 SYDVKM. This CDR3 is CASSPEYTGELFF. In nucleotides, the CDR3 is TGTGCCAGCAGTCCCGAGTACACCGGGGAGCTGTTTTTT. Together with reference TRBV28 and TRBJ2-2, the CDR3 gives the full variable domain: DVKVTQSSRYLVKRTGEKVFLECVQDMDHENMFWYRQDPGLGLRLIYFSYDVKMKEKGDIPEGYSVSREKKERFSLILESASTNQTSMYLCASSPEYTGELFFGEGSRLTVL.

The chain combines TRBV6-5 with TRBJ2-2, with D unresolved. Germline V gene lookup returns CDR1 MNHEY and CDR2 SVGAGI. The CDR3 has 14 residues. V was pared by 2 bases and J by 7 bases, with 11 bases between. The CDR3 DNA is TGTGCCAGCAGTTACATGTTTGGCTACGGGGAGCTGTTTTTT. Residues: CASSYMFGYGELFF.

This clone has a count of ten or more. The sample has other DNA sequences that encode this CDR3 too. The rearrangement links TRBV29-1 to TRBJ2-1, with 9 bases aligning to TRBD1. This CDR3 contains 14 residues. Germline-derived CDR1 and CDR2 are SQVTM and ANQGSEA. J was trimmed by 6 bases and V by 7 bases; bases with no gene match: 10. The CDR3 here is CSALRPTGGNEQFF. The CDR3 bases are TGCAGCGCTCTACGCCCGACAGGGGGCAATGAGCAGTTCTTC.

This clone has at least ten counts. The chain is built from TRBV15 and TRBJ1-1; 8 positions agree with TRBD1. Germline assignment: CDR1 LNHNV and CDR2 YYDKDF (reference sequence). The CDR3 loop spans 13 amino acids. Trimming removed 4 bases from V and 6 bases from J; junction bases left unmatched: 4. This chain's CDR3 is CATSKRTGPEAFF. The DNA for the CDR3 is TGTGCCACCAGCAAAAGGACAGGGCCTGAAGCTTTCTTT.

This clone was seen ten or more times. The gene calls are TRBV6-2 or TRBV6-3 and TRBJ1-1; 8 positions match TRBD1. CDR1 is MNHEY and CDR2 is SVGEGT in the germline V gene. The trim removed 7 bases at V and 10 bases at J, leaving 11 bases unmatched. The CDR3 contains 13 residues. The CDR3 DNA reads TGTGCCAGCACTCCGGGACAGGTGGTTTCAGCTTTCTTT. Its translation: CASTPGQVVSAFF.

By its share, this clone is medium-sized (0.01 to 0.1%). The chain joins TRBV20-1 to TRBJ2-7, with unresolved D. V lost 5 bases, J lost 2 bases, and 16 bases lay in between. This CDR3 has 14 amino acids. Germline V gene data show CDR1 as DFQATT and CDR2 as SNEGSKA (reference sequence). The CDR3 bases are TGCAGTGCTCACCGGGCCCGAGCCCCCTACGAGCAGTACTTC. Translating gives CSAHRARAPYEQYF.

V gene TRBV2 combines with J gene TRBJ2-7; D might be TRBD2 (6 bases). From germline, CDR1 is SNHLY and CDR2 FYNNEI. V shed 4 bases and J shed 2 bases, with 9 bases lying between them. CDR3 length: 13 amino acids. CDR3 amino acids: CASSGGVPYEQYF. CDR3 coding DNA: TGTGCCAGCAGTGGGGGGGTTCCCTACGAGCAGTACTTC.

This clone came up many times. The rearrangement links TRBV5-4 to TRBJ2-7; D might be TRBD2 (5 bases). V gave up 4 bases and J gave up 3 bases, with 8 bases separating them. The CDR3 totals 12 residues. Germline V gives CDR1 SGHNT, CDR2 YYREEE (reference sequence). For the CDR3, the DNA is TGTGCCAGCAGCACCCGGGGCTACGAGCAGTACTTC. Translating gives CASSTRGYEQYF.

This clone was recorded many times. The chain links TRBV30 to TRBJ2-5; D might be TRBD1 (7 bases). Trimming removed 5 bases at V and 7 bases at J, with 14 bases between. CDR1 and CDR2 (germline): GTSNPN, SVGIG (reference sequence). The CDR3 contains 12 residues. CDR3 sequence reads: CAWSQGGVTQYF. The DNA of the CDR3 is TGTGCCTGGTCTCAGGGGGGAGTGACCCAGTACTTC.

This clone has only a few counts. One end of the junction varies from germline; a read error may be responsible. The V gene is TRBV12-3 or TRBV12-4, the J gene TRBJ2-2, with D tentatively TRBD1 (5 bases). The CDR3 runs to 15 residues. The CDR3 coding sequence is TGTTCCAGCAGTAGTGTGGGCAGGGCGGCCGGGGAGCTGTTTTTT. It codes for CSSSSVGRAAGELFF.

The V gene is TRBV20-1, the J gene TRBJ2-1; TRBD2 aligns across 9 bases. The germline V gene encodes CDR1 DFQATT and CDR2 SNEGSKA (reference sequence). With V trimmed by 0 bases and J by 6 bases, 6 bases remained unmatched. This CDR3 region has 15 residues. CDR3 amino acids: CSARDPRTSVNEQFF. The CDR3 DNA reads TGCAGTGCTAGAGATCCTAGGACTAGCGTCAATGAGCAGTTCTTC.

This clone was seen many times. The chain joins TRBV6-2 or TRBV6-3 to TRBJ2-3; TRBD2 agrees at 8 bases. CDR3 length: 15 amino acids. Per the germline V gene, CDR1 is MNHEY and CDR2 is SVGEGT. Trimming removed 6 bases from V and 1 base from J; junction bases left unmatched: 6. CDR3 coding DNA: TGTGCCAGCAGGGAAGCGGGAGAGGGCACAGATACGCAGTATTTT. Translated, it gives CASREAGEGTDTQYF.

V usage is TRBV30 and J usage is TRBJ2-7, with 10 positions matching TRBD2. Germline V gives CDR1 GTSNPN, CDR2 SVGIG (reference sequence). The CDR3 is made up of 15 amino acids. The trim removed 1 base at V and 5 bases at J, leaving 8 bases unmatched. The CDR3 sequence is CAWSGKGTSEDEQYF. CDR3 DNA: TGTGCCTGGAGTGGGAAAGGGACTAGCGAGGACGAGCAGTACTTC.

This clone was counted ten times or more. This chain joins TRBV24-1 and TRBJ2-1; tentative D call: TRBD2 (6 bases). In germline, CDR1 is KGHDR, CDR2 SFDVKD. This CDR3 spans 15 amino acids. V shed 3 bases and J shed 6 bases, with 14 bases lying between them. The CDR3, as DNA: TGTGCCACCAGTGATACGCGGGATGGTGCCAATGAGCAGTTCTTC. Protein sequence: CATSDTRDGANEQFF.

There are a few counts of this clone. Mismatch with germline at one junction end may stem from a read error. This rearrangement joins TRBV10-3 to TRBJ2-2; a weak D match, TRBD2 (5 bases). CDR1 and CDR2 (germline): ENHRY, SYGVKD. The CDR3 contains 16 residues. In DNA, the CDR3 is TGTGCCATCAGTGAACGGGGAGTGGGGAACACCGGGGATCTGTTTTTT. This sequence encodes CAISERGVGNTGDLFF.

This clone was observed at least ten times. The chain employs TRBV10-2 and TRBJ2-1; D is undetermined. The V gene's germline CDR1 is WSHSY and CDR2 SAAADI. The CDR3 covers 16 residues. V lost 0 bases and J lost 10, with 19 bases in between. The CDR3 DNA reads as TGCGCCAGCAGTGAGTCTGGAGTAGGTGCCTTGGTCGAGCAGTTCTTC. Residues: CASSESGVGALVEQFF.

Of note for this clone: Germline is not matched at one junction end, which may reflect a read error. The CDR3 DNA sequence: TGTGCCAGCAGTCACTCGGGGGGGCGCACAGATACGCAGTATTTT. Its protein product is CASSHSGGRTDTQYF. The rearrangement uses TRBV6-5 and TRBJ2-3, with 8 bases identical to TRBD2. CDR3 length: 15 amino acids. Germline loops: CDR1 MNHEY, CDR2 SVGAGI.

This clone showed up many times. V is TRBV4-3 and J is TRBJ2-3; the D is unclear. Trimming cost V 11 bases and J 3 bases, with 21 bases left between them. Germline assignment: CDR1 LGHNA and CDR2 YSLEER. The CDR3 runs to 15 residues. The DNA for the CDR3 is TGCGCCCCCCAGCAGACGGAGTTATTGACAGATACGCAGTATTTT. Translation: CAPQQTELLTDTQYF.

In this sample, this clone turned up a few times. This chain uses TRBV5-8 with TRBJ2-3; perhaps TRBD2 as D (5 bases). CDR3 length: 15 residues. Germline values: CDR1 SGHTS, CDR2 YDEGEE. V lost 4 bases, J lost 4 bases, and 16 bases lay in between. The CDR3 DNA reads TGTGCCAGCAGCACGGTACTAGGAGGCGCAGATACGCAGTATTTT. This sequence encodes CASSTVLGGADTQYF. Combining the CDR3 with reference TRBV5-8 and TRBJ2-3 gives the whole variable domain EAGVTQSPTHLIKTRGQQATLRCSPISGHTSVYWYQQALGLGLQFLLWYDEGEERNRGNFPPRFSGRQFPNYSSELNVNALELEDSALYLCASSTVLGGADTQYFGPGTRLTVL.

As regards this clone: A much larger clone differs by one base, so this may be a read error. This chain joins TRBV19 and TRBJ2-3; D uncertain. This CDR3 contains 15 residues. V lost 6 bases to trimming and J lost 3 bases, with 16 bases between them. Germline V gives CDR1 LNHDA, CDR2 SQIVND (reference sequence). The CDR3 bases are TGTGCCAGTAGAGATACTGGCGGTCTTACAGATACGCAGTATTTT. Protein product: CASRDTGGLTDTQYF.

This clone was picked up many times. Distinct nucleotide sequences in the sample also encode this CDR3. The genes are TRBV10-2 and TRBJ2-3; 7 nucleotides align to TRBD2. The germline CDR1 and CDR2 sequences are WSHSY and SAAADI. Germline trimming cut 6 bases from V and 3 bases from J; bases unmatched to any gene: 6. The CDR3 runs 14 residues. The CDR3 DNA reads TGCGCCAGCAGGGGGGGAGGGACTACAGATACGCAGTATTTT. Amino acid sequence: CASRGGGTTDTQYF.